What follows is one TCR beta chain and its context. The antigen is not known. Trimming pared 6 bases from V and 0 bases from J, leaving 21 bases between. CDR1 is DFQATT, CDR2 SNEGSKA, per germline (reference sequence). CDR3 length: 17 residues. The source of the sample is a study of identical twins. General observations from the study: Analyses of zero insertions could be partly confounded by invariant MAIT and iNKT cells. The models systematically underestimated how much out-of-frame TCR alpha was shared in monozygotic twins.

One entry per CDR3 protein results from TCRdb running MiXCR on the 5' RACE reads. The table lists some 300,000 distinct CDR3 sequences, approximately 13% of them singletons. The data were also submitted as part of a second study, on yellow fever vaccine responses in identical twins. That study reports: Twin vaccine T cell responses reportedly seemed partly convergent, partly personalized.

The chain has TRBV20-1 and TRBJ2-1; weak D call: TRBD2 (7 bases). The specimen sequenced was CD8+ T cells sorted from blood. This TCR was sampled from a woman under 30 in good health. The CDR3 region has the DNA TGCAGTGCGCCCCTGGGGGCTAGCGGACCCTCCTACAATGAGCAGTTCTTC. Translated: CSAPLGASGPSYNEQFF.